The 22 T cell receptor beta chains below come from one sample, sequenced in a study of CD8 T cells in ankylosing spondylitis. TCRdb passed the 5' RACE reads through MiXCR, listing each CDR3 protein once. The table lists 200,000 to 250,000 distinct CDR3 sequences, roughly 10% of them singletons. The source material was blood, either unsorted or a sorted T cell fraction (not recorded which). These receptors were collected from a male donor with ankylosing spondylitis or in good health (not recorded which).

This clonotype came up many times. The CDR3 loop reads CASSLLAGSQETQYF. The CDR3, as DNA: TGCGCCAGCAGCTTACTAGCGGGTTCCCAAGAGACCCAGTACTTC. This rearrangement joins TRBV5-1 to TRBJ2-5; 9 nucleotides line up with TRBD2. J lost 1 base, V lost 2 bases, and 3 bases had no gene match. Germline V lookup: CDR1 SGHRS, CDR2 YFSETQ. The CDR3 has 15 residues.

This clonotype was counted many times. V is TRBV6-6 and J is TRBJ2-5, with D unresolved. V lost 8 bases to trimming and J lost 13 bases, with 17 bases between them. Germline V gene sequence: CDR1 MNHNY, CDR2 SVGAGI (reference sequence). The CDR3 totals 11 residues. CDR3 DNA sequence: TGTGCCAGCGGCGATGGGCGATGGAGGTACTTC. Translated: CASGDGRWRYF.

The sample holds many counts of this clonotype. For the CDR3, the DNA is TGCAGTGCTAGGCGCGGGCCGGCGGATCAGCCCCAGCATTTT. Translating it yields CSARRGPADQPQHF. The gene calls are TRBV20-1 and TRBJ1-5; no definite D call. V was shortened by 3 bases and J by 5 bases, with 14 bases between the two germline ends. This CDR3 is 14 amino acids long. CDR1 and CDR2 (germline): DFQATT, SNEGSKA (reference sequence).

Many counts were recorded for this clonotype. This chain connects TRBV4-2 to TRBJ1-2, with a tentative D call TRBD1 (5 bases). With 0 bases removed from V and 8 bases from J, the gap between germline ends came to 19 bases. The length of the CDR3 is 16 residues. Germline CDR1 is LGHNA and CDR2 is YNFKEQ. The CDR3 loop is CASSQDLSSIGGGYTF. CDR3 in DNA: TGTGCCAGCAGCCAAGATCTATCCAGTATCGGGGGAGGCTACACCTTC.

Ten or more counts support this clonotype. CDR3 nucleotides: TGCAGTGCTATCGACAGGGGAGGGGCCAAAAACATTCAGTACTTC. Protein sequence: CSAIDRGGAKNIQYF. The chain joins TRBV20-1 to TRBJ2-4; maybe TRBD1 (8 bases). The CDR3 length is 15 residues. V lost 4 bases and J 1 base, leaving 14 bases between the germline ends. Germline CDR1 reads DFQATT; CDR2 reads SNEGSKA (reference sequence).

This clonotype was seen more than once but under ten times. The V call is TRBV20-1, the J call TRBJ2-5, with 8 bases aligning to TRBD1. Germline V gene data show CDR1 as DFQATT and CDR2 as SNEGSKA (reference sequence). The junction had 8 bases not matched to a gene; V was cut back by 5 bases and J by 0 bases. CDR3 length: 15 residues. This chain's CDR3 is CSAFSDRGHQETQYF. DNA for the CDR3: TGCAGTGCTTTCTCTGACAGGGGCCACCAAGAGACCCAGTACTTC.

The V call is TRBV29-1, the J call TRBJ2-1; D gene unclear. The ends were cut back, 8 bases at V and 5 bases at J, with 7 bases in the middle. CDR3 length: 10 residues. Germline V gene lookup returns CDR1 SQVTM and CDR2 ANQGSEA. The CDR3, as DNA: TGCAGCTCCCGAAACAATGAGCAGTTCTTC. It translates to CSSRNNEQFF.

This clonotype has ten or more counts. The chain uses TRBV29-1 and TRBJ2-5; D is ambiguous. The CDR3 has 11 amino acids. Trimming shortened V by 3 bases and J by 5 bases, and 7 bases separated the two germline ends. The V gene's germline CDR1 is SQVTM and CDR2 ANQGSEA. Here the CDR3 reads CSVDFLETQYF. CDR3 nucleotides: TGCAGCGTTGATTTTCTGGAGACCCAGTACTTC.

A word on this clonotype: A much larger clone lies a single base off, so this may be a read error. The genes are TRBV9 and TRBJ2-3, with 7 bases that match TRBD1. Germline V CDR1 and CDR2: SGDLS, YYNGEE. This CDR3 has 16 amino acids. With V trimmed by 0 bases and J by 0 bases, 4 bases remained unmatched. The CDR3 sequence is CASSVGKGASTDTQYF. The DNA of the CDR3 is TGTGCCAGCAGCGTAGGGAAGGGGGCAAGCACAGATACGCAGTATTTT. Full variable domain (remainder filled in from reference TRBV9 and TRBJ2-3): DSGVTQTPKHLITATGQRVTLRCSPRSGDLSVYWYQQSLDQGLQFLIQYYNGEERAKGNILERFSAQQFPDLHSELNLSSLELGDSALYFCASSVGKGASTDTQYFGPGTRLTVL.

This clonotype came up many times. V usage is TRBV6-6 and J usage is TRBJ1-1; D is unclear. This CDR3 is built from 11 residues. In germline, CDR1 is MNHNY, CDR2 SVGAGI (reference sequence). Trimming stripped 7 bases from V and 4 bases from J, with 7 bases between. The CDR3 DNA reads as TGTGCCAGCACCTCGGCCACTGAAGCTTTCTTT. Translation gives CASTSATEAFF.

This clonotype was seen ten or more times. The rearrangement uses TRBV2 and TRBJ1-2; D gene uncertain. Germline CDR1 reads SNHLY; CDR2 reads FYNNEI. The CDR3 runs to 16 residues. V was cut by 4 bases and J by 8 bases, with 23 bases left in between. CDR3 amino acids: CASSVGRKVGSEGYTF. The CDR3, as DNA: TGTGCCAGCAGTGTAGGGCGGAAGGTGGGGTCTGAGGGCTACACCTTC.

The sample holds many counts of this clonotype. The V gene is TRBV6-2 or TRBV6-3, the J gene TRBJ1-6; possibly TRBD1 for D (6 bases). The CDR3 sequence is 16 residues long. The V and J ends lost 7 bases and 3 bases respectively, with 16 bases between them. Germline V gene lookup returns CDR1 MNHEY and CDR2 SVGEGT. CDR3 protein: CASKVARTDYNSPLHF. The CDR3 nucleotides read TGTGCCAGCAAGGTAGCCCGGACAGACTATAATTCACCCCTCCACTTT.

This clonotype was seen at least ten times. The V call is TRBV12-3 or TRBV12-4, the J call TRBJ2-7; D is perhaps TRBD1 (6 bases). Trimming took 3 bases from V and 3 from J, leaving 12 bases between them. The CDR3 is made up of 14 amino acids. For the CDR3, the DNA is TGTGCCAGCAGTTTCCCGGACAGAGGCTACGAGCAGTACTTC. Residues: CASSFPDRGYEQYF.

This clonotype was counted many times. The rearrangement joins TRBV13 to TRBJ1-1; 10 nucleotides agree with TRBD1. The V and J ends lost 5 bases and 4 bases, in that order; junction bases with no gene match: 10. Germline assignment: CDR1 PRHDT and CDR2 FYEKMQ (reference sequence). This CDR3 spans 16 amino acids. The CDR3 sequence: CASSVGTGEEGTEAFF. The DNA of the CDR3 is TGTGCCAGCAGCGTCGGGACAGGGGAAGAGGGCACTGAAGCTTTCTTT.

This clonotype was counted many times. V usage is TRBV5-1 and J usage is TRBJ1-1; 7 bases are a match to TRBD1. Germline values: CDR1 SGHRS, CDR2 YFSETQ. CDR3 length: 14 amino acids. With 0 bases clipped from V and 7 bases from J, the junction kept 6 bases outside the gene matches. The CDR3 nucleotides read TGCGCCAGCAGCTTGGCGACAGGGCCTCGTGAAGCTTTCTTT. It encodes CASSLATGPREAFF.

There are many counts of this clonotype. The chain has TRBV4-1 and TRBJ2-2; the D is unclear. The CDR3 sequence is 15 residues long. V was cut by 3 bases and J by 3 bases, with 11 bases left in between. Per the germline V gene, CDR1 is MGHRA and CDR2 is YSYEKL. The CDR3 coding sequence is TGCGCCAGCAGCCAGGATCCTCATTACACCGGGGAGCTGTTTTTT. This encodes CASSQDPHYTGELFF.

This clonotype was counted ten times or more. CDR3 in amino acids: CSARSQRESYETQYF. CDR3 sequence (DNA): TGCAGTGCTAGAAGCCAGCGGGAGAGCTATGAGACCCAGTACTTC. This chain connects TRBV20-1 to TRBJ2-5, with TRBD2 matching 8 bases. V lost 2 bases, J lost 5 bases, and 10 bases stayed unmatched. The germline V gene has CDR1 DFQATT and CDR2 SNEGSKA (reference sequence). This CDR3 comprises 15 residues.

This clonotype was picked up many times. This chain joins TRBV2 and TRBJ2-6, with TRBD1 identical over 9 bases. V lost 4 bases to trimming and J lost 1 base; unmatched junction nucleotides: 2. This CDR3 has 16 amino acids. CDR1 and CDR2 (germline): SNHLY, FYNNEI. The CDR3 DNA reads TGTGCCAGCAGTGGGGACAGGGCGTCTGGGGCCAACGTCCTGACTTTC. This sequence encodes CASSGDRASGANVLTF.

This clonotype was seen only a few times. The rearrangement uses TRBV7-2 and TRBJ1-6; 7 bases are a match to TRBD1. The CDR3 runs to 16 residues. V was pared by 6 bases and J by 8 bases, with 13 bases of the junction left unmatched. From germline, CDR1 is SGHTA and CDR2 FQGNSA. The CDR3 protein is CASRVRGVVSHSPLHF. CDR3 nucleotide sequence: TGTGCCAGCAGGGTCAGGGGGGTTGTTTCTCATTCACCCCTCCACTTT.

V and J are TRBV6-2 or TRBV6-3 and TRBJ2-1; D remains ambiguous. CDR3 length equals 14 residues. Germline CDR1 MNHEY, CDR2 SVGEGT. V lost 5 bases, J lost 0 bases, and 8 bases lay in between. In nucleotides, the CDR3 is TGTGCCAGCAGTGCGGCGAGCTCCTACAATGAGCAGTTCTTC. Its translation is CASSAASSYNEQFF.

This clonotype was detected many times. The chain carries TRBV14 and TRBJ2-5; TRBD2 aligns across 8 bases. The V and J ends lost 1 base and 4 bases, in that order; junction bases with no gene match: 11. The CDR3 spans 17 residues. The germline V gene has CDR1 SGHDN and CDR2 FVKESK. The CDR3 here is CASSQVYKTSAPETQYF. CDR3 DNA: TGTGCCAGCAGCCAAGTGTACAAGACTAGCGCCCCAGAGACCCAGTACTTC.

The sample holds many counts of this clonotype. This chain uses TRBV11-2 with TRBJ2-3; D call uncertain. The germline V gene encodes CDR1 SGHAT and CDR2 FQNNGV. The germline V and J ends were trimmed by 3 bases and 3 bases, with 13 bases remaining between them. There are 15 residues in the CDR3. CDR3 protein: CASSFSPYGTDTQYF. The CDR3, as DNA: TGTGCCAGCAGCTTTAGTCCCTATGGGACAGATACGCAGTATTTT.